The 18 T cell receptor beta chains in this list originate from one sample, sequenced in a study of blood T cells in healthy people across ages. Using a J-beta primer mix together with a sample-barcoded 5' primer, a second PCR was run for roughly 7 to 12 cycles. TCRdb reprocessed the 5' RACE reads with MiXCR, giving one entry per CDR3 protein. The sample holds 1.5 million to 2 million distinct CDR3 sequences; under 30% are singletons and the top ten take 7% to 9%. Sample: blood. All receptors derive from a woman in her thirties in good health.

The V and J genes are TRBV30 and TRBJ1-6; the D is unclear. The germline V gene has CDR1 GTSNPN and CDR2 SVGIG (reference sequence). The CDR3 runs 12 residues. Trimming pared 3 bases from V and 4 bases from J, leaving 4 bases between. The CDR3 DNA sequence: TGTGCCTGGAGAAGTTATAATTCACCCCTCCACTTT. Protein product: CAWRSYNSPLHF.

This clonotype was recorded at least ten times. The CDR3 here is CSAPGGSFDEQYF. The CDR3 DNA reads as TGCAGTGCCCCTGGGGGCAGTTTCGACGAGCAGTACTTC. J is TRBJ2-7 and V is TRBV20-1, with a weak D call TRBD1 (6 bases). There are 13 residues in the CDR3. Germline V gene sequence: CDR1 DFQATT, CDR2 SNEGSKA (reference sequence). Trimming stripped 6 bases from V and 5 bases from J, with 17 bases between.

The chain has TRBV5-1 and TRBJ2-3; 10 positions agree with TRBD2. Germline CDR1 and CDR2: SGHRS and YFSETQ. The CDR3 has 16 amino acids. Trimming cost V 4 bases and J 4 bases; bases outside gene matches: 9. CDR3 in DNA: TGCGCCAGCAGCCCCCGGGGAGCGGGGGGGCCAGATACGCAGTATTTT. This gives the protein CASSPRGAGGPDTQYF.

J is TRBJ1-2 and V is TRBV6-6; unclear D gene. This CDR3 is built from 14 residues. Per the germline V gene, CDR1 is MNHNY and CDR2 is SVGAGI (reference sequence). Trimming left V 7 bases short and J 5 bases short, with 17 bases between. For the CDR3, the DNA is TGTGCCAGCAAAGGGCGGGATCCGGCTTATGGCTACACCTTC. It encodes CASKGRDPAYGYTF.

The V call is TRBV10-3, the J call TRBJ2-1; 11 positions match TRBD2. Germline-derived CDR1 and CDR2 are ENHRY and SYGVKD. V shed 6 bases and J 0 bases; nucleotides not matched to a gene: 4. This CDR3 is 16 amino acids long. CDR3 sequence (DNA): TGTGCCATCAGGACTAGCGGGGTCAGCTCCTACAATGAGCAGTTCTTC. This encodes CAIRTSGVSSYNEQFF.

This clonotype was counted only a few times. V gene TRBV3-1 combines with J gene TRBJ2-4; D uncertain. Matching the DNA end better, TRBJ2-5 makes the J call doubtful. CDR3 length: 13 amino acids. The germline V gene has CDR1 LGHDT and CDR2 YNNKEL (reference sequence). The CDR3 bases are TGTGCCAGCACACCCCTCTCAGGAGAGACCCAGTACTTC. Its protein is CASTPLSGETQYF.

The chain couples TRBV10-1 to TRBJ2-5, with TRBD1 matching 7 bases. CDR3 length equals 15 residues. V trimming: 3 bases; J trimming: 11 bases; junction bases outside the gene matches: 15. Germline-derived CDR1 and CDR2 are WNHNN and SYGVQD (reference sequence). The CDR3 coding sequence is TGCGCCAGCAGTGATATTCGCAGGGGGTCGGATGGGCAGTACTTC. Its translation is CASSDIRRGSDGQYF.

The chain employs TRBV29-1 and TRBJ2-5; TRBD2 aligns across 8 bases. V lost 6 bases, J lost 11 bases, and 14 bases stayed unmatched. Per germline, CDR1 SQVTM and CDR2 ANQGSEA. The CDR3 consists of 13 residues. Here the CDR3 reads CSVDAAGGNEQYF. The CDR3 DNA reads TGCAGCGTAGACGCGGCGGGGGGCAATGAGCAGTACTTC.

This clonotype came up a few times. A junction end diverges from the germline sequence, so it may reflect a read error. V gene TRBV5-1 combines with J gene TRBJ2-3, with 8 bases lining up with TRBD2. Germline values: CDR1 SGHRS, CDR2 YFSETQ. The CDR3 loop spans 14 amino acids. For the CDR3, the DNA is TGCGCCAACAGCCCGACTAGCGAGGCGGATACGCAGTATTTT. It yields the protein CANSPTSEADTQYF.

This clonotype was picked up a small number of times. J is TRBJ2-5 and V is TRBV7-2, with a possible D match to TRBD2 (5 bases). The CDR3 is 15 residues long. V gave up 1 base and J gave up 5 bases, with 14 bases separating them. The V gene's germline CDR1 is SGHTA and CDR2 FQGNSA. CDR3 DNA: TGTGCCAGCAGCTTAGGGCCGGGAAGAGTGGAGACCCAGTACTTC. Encoded protein: CASSLGPGRVETQYF.

This clonotype was recorded only once. This chain connects TRBV7-2 to TRBJ1-2; TRBD1 aligns across 9 bases. This CDR3 has 17 amino acids. Germline assignment: CDR1 SGHTA and CDR2 FQGNSA. Trimming took 5 bases from V and 6 from J; bases not matched to a gene: 16. This CDR3 is CASSPSRGQGRFDGYTF. The CDR3 DNA follows: TGTGCCAGCAGCCCGTCGAGGGGACAGGGAAGGTTCGATGGCTACACCTTC.

The chain employs TRBV29-1 and TRBJ2-3; TRBD2 is a possible D gene (6 bases). Germline V CDR1 and CDR2: SQVTM, ANQGSEA. The CDR3 is made up of 15 amino acids. The ends were cut back, 8 bases at V and 2 bases at J, with 20 bases in the middle. The CDR3 spells CSSRGSAALTDTQYF. The CDR3, as DNA: TGCAGCTCGCGGGGTAGCGCCGCCCTCACAGATACGCAGTATTTT.

This clonotype was detected ten times or more. The chain is built from TRBV28 and TRBJ1-5; the match to TRBD1 covers 9 bases. Germline V lookup: CDR1 MDHEN, CDR2 SYDVKM. This CDR3 contains 19 residues. Germline trimming cut 5 bases from V and 1 base from J; bases unmatched to any gene: 15. The CDR3 sequence is CASSSQPGTGLGSNQPQHF. CDR3 nucleotide sequence: TGTGCCAGCAGTAGTCAGCCGGGGACAGGGCTCGGGAGCAATCAGCCCCAGCATTTT.

Points on this clonotype: A read error may explain this, as a much larger clone is one base away. J is TRBJ2-7 and V is TRBV7-9; 10 bases map to TRBD1. Per germline, CDR1 SEHNR and CDR2 FQNEAQ (reference sequence). The CDR3 has 14 amino acids. The CDR3 coding sequence is TGTGCCAACAGCTCCCGGACAGGGGGTTTCGAGCAGTACTTC. Translation: CANSSRTGGFEQYF.

This clonotype was found once. The CDR3 sequence: CASSSCFQDNCEQYF. DNA for the CDR3: TGTGCCAGCAGTTCATGCTTCCAGGACAACTGCGAGCAGTACTTC. This chain connects TRBV6-6 to TRBJ2-7; perhaps TRBD1 as D (5 bases). Trimming removed 4 bases from V and 6 bases from J, with 19 bases in between. Germline CDR1 is MNHNY and CDR2 is SVGAGI (reference sequence). CDR3 size: 15 residues.

This clonotype was observed a few times. V is TRBV5-1 and J is TRBJ2-5; D possibly corresponds to TRBD2 (5 bases). V was trimmed by 1 base and J by 3 bases, leaving 13 bases between them. In germline, CDR1 is SGHRS, CDR2 YFSETQ. This CDR3 has 15 residues. The CDR3 protein is CASSLYGGSEETQYF. The CDR3 nucleotides read TGCGCCAGCAGCTTGTATGGAGGCAGCGAAGAGACCCAGTACTTC. Using reference TRBV5-1 and TRBJ2-5 for the parts outside the CDR3, the full variable domain is KAGVTQTPRYLIKTRGQQVTLSCSPISGHRSVSWYQQTPGQGLQFLFEYFSETQRNKGNFPGRFSGRQFSNSRSEMNVSTLELGDSALYLCASSLYGGSEETQYFGPGTRLLVL.

This clonotype has a count of ten or more. V and J are TRBV30 and TRBJ2-7; 9 bases are shared with TRBD1. The CDR3 is 17 residues long. Germline CDR1 reads GTSNPN; CDR2 reads SVGIG (reference sequence). Trimming at V came to 0 bases and at J to 5 bases, leaving 14 bases not matched to a gene. The CDR3 bases are TGTGCCTGGAGTGTACTTGTTCCCGGGACAGGGATCGACGAGCAGTACTTC. This encodes CAWSVLVPGTGIDEQYF.

This clonotype turned up a few times. V gene TRBV14 combines with J gene TRBJ2-7; 7 nucleotides match TRBD1. CDR3 size: 15 residues. The V and J ends lost 2 bases and 1 base, in that order; junction bases with no gene match: 5. CDR1 SGHDN and CDR2 FVKESK come from the germline V gene. CDR3 in DNA: TGTGCCAGCAGCCAAAGGGGGACAGTATCCTACGAGCAGTACTTC. It is translated as CASSQRGTVSYEQYF.